This TCR beta chain was recovered during a study of T cell clonotyping in hematopoietic cell transplantation. Germline V gene lookup returns CDR1 MNHEY and CDR2 SVGAGI. V shed 2 bases, J shed 3 bases, and the junction held 2 bases outside the gene matches. The CDR3 is 14 amino acids. The method was immunoSEQ multiplex PCR; TCRdb's version includes in-frame clones alone and lacks a portion of them. The sample lists 15,000 to 20,000 clones, about two thirds occurring once. In the case of this clone: Its target is unknown.

Broader study findings: Broader posttransplant TCR repertoire diversity was predicted by graft donor and pretransplant recipient Inverse Simpson Index values. Without cell sorting, CD4 versus CD8 contributions remain unresolved.

The source of this sequence is a male patient aged 50 or older who had an allogeneic stem cell transplant from an unrelated donor, so T cells may come from the graft donor. Some clones in this sample may be carry-over from other donors' samples. Sequenced here: PBMCs, sampled 30 days after allogeneic stem cell transplant. The J gene is TRBJ1-1, the V gene TRBV6-5; 8 nucleotides align to TRBD1. The CDR3 loop is CASSYDRGYTEAFF. The CDR3 DNA sequence: TGTGCCAGCAGTTACGACAGGGGCTACACTGAAGCTTTCTTT.